This T cell receptor (beta chain) was retrieved from a study of blood T cell repertoires in COVID-19. Study summary: The United States, Italy and Spain supplied acute and convalescent COVID-19 samples.

The protocol was immunoSEQ multiplex PCR, while the TCRdb copy is restricted to in-frame clones and leaves out a portion. This table has about 170,000 clones, about 89% appearing once. Trimming took 7 bases from V and 2 from J, leaving 15 bases between them. CDR1 SGHTA and CDR2 FQGNSA come from the germline V gene. The CDR3 spans 14 residues. The chain carries TRBV7-2 and TRBJ2-7; possibly TRBD1 for D (6 bases). The sample comprised peripheral blood. This receptor was taken from a man in his 70s with acute or convalescent COVID-19. The CDR3 nucleotides are TGTGCCAGCACCCCCCGACAGGCAGCCTACGAGCAGTACTTC. It specifies CASTPRQAAYEQYF. The whole variable domain, filled in from reference TRBV7-2 and TRBJ2-7, reads GAGVSQSPSNKVTEKGKDVELRCDPISGHTALYWYRQSLGQGLEFLIYFQGNSAPDKSGLPSDRFSAERTGGSVSTLTIQRTQQEDSAVYLCASTPRQAAYEQYFGPGTRLTVT.